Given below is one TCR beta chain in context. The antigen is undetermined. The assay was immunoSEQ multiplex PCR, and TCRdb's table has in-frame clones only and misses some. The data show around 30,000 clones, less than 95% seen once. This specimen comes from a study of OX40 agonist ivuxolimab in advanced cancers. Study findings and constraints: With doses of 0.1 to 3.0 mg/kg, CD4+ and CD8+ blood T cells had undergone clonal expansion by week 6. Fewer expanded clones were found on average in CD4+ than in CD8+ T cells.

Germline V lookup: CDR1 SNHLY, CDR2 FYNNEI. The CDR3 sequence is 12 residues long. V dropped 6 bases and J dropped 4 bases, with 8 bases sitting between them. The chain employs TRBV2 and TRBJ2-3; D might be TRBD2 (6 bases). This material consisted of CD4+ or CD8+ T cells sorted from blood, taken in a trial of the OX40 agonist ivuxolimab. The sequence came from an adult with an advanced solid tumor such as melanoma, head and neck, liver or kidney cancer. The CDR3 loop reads CASRVAADTQYF. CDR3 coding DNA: TGTGCCAGCAGGGTAGCGGCAGATACGCAGTATTTT.